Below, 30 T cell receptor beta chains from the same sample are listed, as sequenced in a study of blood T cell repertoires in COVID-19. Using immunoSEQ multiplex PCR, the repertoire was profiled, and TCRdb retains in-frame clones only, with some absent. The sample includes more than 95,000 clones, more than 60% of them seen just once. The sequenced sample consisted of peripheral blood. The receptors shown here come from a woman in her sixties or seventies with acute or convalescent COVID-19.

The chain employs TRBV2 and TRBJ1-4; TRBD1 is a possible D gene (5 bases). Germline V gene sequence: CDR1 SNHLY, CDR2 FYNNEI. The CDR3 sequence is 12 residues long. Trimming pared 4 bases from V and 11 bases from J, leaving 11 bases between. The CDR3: CASSVVTEKLFF. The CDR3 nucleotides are TGTGCCAGCAGTGTAGTGACAGAGAAACTGTTTTTT.

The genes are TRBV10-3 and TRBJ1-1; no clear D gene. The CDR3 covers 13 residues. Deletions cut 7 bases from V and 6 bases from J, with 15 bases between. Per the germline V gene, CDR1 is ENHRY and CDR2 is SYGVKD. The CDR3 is CAITPTGRAEAFF. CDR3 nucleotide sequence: TGTGCCATCACACCAACGGGGAGAGCTGAAGCTTTCTTT.

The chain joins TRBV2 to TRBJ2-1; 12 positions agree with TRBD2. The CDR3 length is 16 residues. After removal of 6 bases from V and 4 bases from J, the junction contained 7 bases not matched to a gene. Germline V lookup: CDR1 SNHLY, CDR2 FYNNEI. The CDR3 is CASSRTSGKVYNEQFF. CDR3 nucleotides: TGTGCCAGCAGCCGGACTAGCGGGAAGGTATACAATGAGCAGTTCTTC.

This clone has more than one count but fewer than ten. The CDR3 coding sequence is TGTGCCAGCAGTAGTTTACAGGGGGGAAGCAATCAGCCCCAGCATTTT. This encodes CASSSLQGGSNQPQHF. This chain links TRBV28 with TRBJ1-5; 8 nucleotides align to TRBD1. The germline V gene encodes CDR1 MDHEN and CDR2 SYDVKM. With 5 bases clipped from V and 1 base from J, the junction kept 7 bases outside the gene matches. CDR3 length: 16 amino acids.

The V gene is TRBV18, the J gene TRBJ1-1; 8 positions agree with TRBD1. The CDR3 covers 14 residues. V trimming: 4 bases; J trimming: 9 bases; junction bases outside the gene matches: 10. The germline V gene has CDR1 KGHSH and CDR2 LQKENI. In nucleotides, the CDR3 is TGTGCCAGCTCACTCTTACCGGACAGGGACAAAGCTTTCTTT. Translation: CASSLLPDRDKAFF.

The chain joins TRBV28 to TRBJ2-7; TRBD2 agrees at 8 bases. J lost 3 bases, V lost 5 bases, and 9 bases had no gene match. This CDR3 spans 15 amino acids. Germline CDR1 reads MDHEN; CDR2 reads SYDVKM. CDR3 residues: CASSLSGSGGYEQYF. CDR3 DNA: TGTGCCAGCAGTCTAAGCGGGAGCGGTGGCTACGAGCAGTACTTC.

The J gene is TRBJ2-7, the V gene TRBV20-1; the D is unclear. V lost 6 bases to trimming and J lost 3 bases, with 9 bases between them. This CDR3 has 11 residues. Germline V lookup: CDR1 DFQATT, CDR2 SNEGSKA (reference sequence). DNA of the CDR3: TGCAGTGCCCTCGCCTACTACGAGCAGTACTTC. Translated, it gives CSALAYYEQYF.

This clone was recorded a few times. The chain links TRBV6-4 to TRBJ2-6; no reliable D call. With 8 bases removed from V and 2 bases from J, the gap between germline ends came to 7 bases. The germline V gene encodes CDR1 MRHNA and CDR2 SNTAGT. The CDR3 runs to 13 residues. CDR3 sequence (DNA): TGTGCCAGCGGAGAAGCTGGGGCCAACGTCCTGACTTTC. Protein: CASGEAGANVLTF.

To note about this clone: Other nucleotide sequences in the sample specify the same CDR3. DNA of the CDR3: TGTGCCAGCAGCACAGGGAACTATGGCTACACCTTC. Translation gives CASSTGNYGYTF. The gene calls are TRBV27 and TRBJ1-2; TRBD1 might be the D (6 bases). The V gene lost 6 bases and the J gene lost 2 bases, with 7 bases spanning the gap. CDR3 length: 12 residues. CDR1 is MNHEY and CDR2 is SMNVEV in the germline V gene (reference sequence).

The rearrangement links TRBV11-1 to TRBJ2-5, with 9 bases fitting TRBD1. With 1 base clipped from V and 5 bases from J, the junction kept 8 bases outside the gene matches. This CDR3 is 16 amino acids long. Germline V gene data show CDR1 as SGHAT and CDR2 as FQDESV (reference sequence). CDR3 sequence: CASSLGGTGLSETQYF. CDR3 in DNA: TGTGCCAGCAGCTTAGGAGGGACAGGGTTAAGCGAGACCCAGTACTTC.

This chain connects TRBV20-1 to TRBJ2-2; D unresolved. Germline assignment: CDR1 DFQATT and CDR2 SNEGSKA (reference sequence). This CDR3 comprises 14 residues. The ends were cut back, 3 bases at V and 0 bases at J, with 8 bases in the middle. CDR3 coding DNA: TGCAGTGCTAGTCCCAGAACGAACACCGGGGAGCTGTTTTTT. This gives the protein CSASPRTNTGELFF.

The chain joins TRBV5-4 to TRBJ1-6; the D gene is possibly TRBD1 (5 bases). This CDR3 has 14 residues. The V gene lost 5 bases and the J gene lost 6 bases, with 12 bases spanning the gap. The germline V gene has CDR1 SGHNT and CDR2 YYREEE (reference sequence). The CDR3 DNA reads TGTGCCAGCAGTGGAAGGGGTAGTAATTCACCCCTCCACTTT. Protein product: CASSGRGSNSPLHF.

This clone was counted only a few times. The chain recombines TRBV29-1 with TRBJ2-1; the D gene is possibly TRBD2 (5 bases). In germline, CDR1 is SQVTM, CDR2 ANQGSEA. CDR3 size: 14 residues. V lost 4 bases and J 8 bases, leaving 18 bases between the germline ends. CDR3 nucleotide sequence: TGCAGCGTTGGTGGCGCTAGCTCGGACCATGAGCAGTTCTTC. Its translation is CSVGGASSDHEQFF.

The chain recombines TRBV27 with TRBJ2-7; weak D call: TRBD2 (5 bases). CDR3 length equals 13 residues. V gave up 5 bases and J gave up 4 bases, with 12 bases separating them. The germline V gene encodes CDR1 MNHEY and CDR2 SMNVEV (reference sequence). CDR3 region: CASSLTGVYEQYF. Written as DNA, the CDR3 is TGTGCCAGCAGTCTCACCGGGGTATACGAGCAGTACTTC.

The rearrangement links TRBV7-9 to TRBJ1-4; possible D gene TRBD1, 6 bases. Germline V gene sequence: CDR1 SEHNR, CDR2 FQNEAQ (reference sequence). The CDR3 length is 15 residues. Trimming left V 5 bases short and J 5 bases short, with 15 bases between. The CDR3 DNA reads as TGTGCCAGCAGCCCGGGTGGGACACGGAATGAAAAACTGTTTTTT. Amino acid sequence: CASSPGGTRNEKLFF.

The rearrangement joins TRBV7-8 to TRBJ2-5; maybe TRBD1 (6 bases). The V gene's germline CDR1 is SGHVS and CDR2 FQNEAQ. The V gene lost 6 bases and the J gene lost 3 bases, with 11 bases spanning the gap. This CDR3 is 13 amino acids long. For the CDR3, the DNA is TGTGCCAGCAGACCGGGACATAAAGAGACCCAGTACTTC. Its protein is CASRPGHKETQYF.

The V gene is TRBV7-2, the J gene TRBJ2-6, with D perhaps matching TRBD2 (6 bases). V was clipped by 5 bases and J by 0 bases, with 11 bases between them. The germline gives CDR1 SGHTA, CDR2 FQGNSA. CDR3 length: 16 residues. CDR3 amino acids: CASSPGLFSGANVLTF. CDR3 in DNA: TGTGCCAGCAGCCCAGGACTATTCTCTGGGGCCAACGTCCTGACTTTC.

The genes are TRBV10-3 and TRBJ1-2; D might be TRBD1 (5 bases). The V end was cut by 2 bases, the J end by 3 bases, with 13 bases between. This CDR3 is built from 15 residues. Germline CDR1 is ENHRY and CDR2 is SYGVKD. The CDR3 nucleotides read TGTGCCATCAGTGAGAGGGCGGGGACTGACTATGGCTACACCTTC. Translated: CAISERAGTDYGYTF.

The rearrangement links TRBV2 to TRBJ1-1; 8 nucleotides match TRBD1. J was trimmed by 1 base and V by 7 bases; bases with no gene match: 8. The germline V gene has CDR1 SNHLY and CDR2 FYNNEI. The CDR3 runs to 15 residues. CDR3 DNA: TGTGCCAGCACCCTCTCTGGGACAGGGAACACTGAAGCTTTCTTT. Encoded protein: CASTLSGTGNTEAFF.

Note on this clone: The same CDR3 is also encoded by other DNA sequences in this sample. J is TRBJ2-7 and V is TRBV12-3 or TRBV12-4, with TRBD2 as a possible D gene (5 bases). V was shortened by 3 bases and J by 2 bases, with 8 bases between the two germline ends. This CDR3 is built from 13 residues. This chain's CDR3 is CASSLSGTYEQYF. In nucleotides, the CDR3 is TGTGCCAGCAGTTTGTCGGGGACCTACGAGCAGTACTTC.

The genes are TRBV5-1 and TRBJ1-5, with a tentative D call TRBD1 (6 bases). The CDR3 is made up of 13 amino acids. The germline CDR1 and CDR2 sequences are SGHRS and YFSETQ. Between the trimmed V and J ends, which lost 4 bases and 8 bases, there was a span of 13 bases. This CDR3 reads CASSRTVGEPQHF. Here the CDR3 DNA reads TGCGCCAGCAGCAGGACAGTGGGCGAGCCCCAGCATTTT.

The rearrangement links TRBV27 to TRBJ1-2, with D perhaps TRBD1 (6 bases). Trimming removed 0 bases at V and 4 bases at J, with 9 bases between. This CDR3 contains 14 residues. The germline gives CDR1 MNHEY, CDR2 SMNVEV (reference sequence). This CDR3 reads CASSLSGRGYGYTF. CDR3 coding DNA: TGTGCCAGCAGTTTATCGGGCAGGGGCTATGGCTACACCTTC.

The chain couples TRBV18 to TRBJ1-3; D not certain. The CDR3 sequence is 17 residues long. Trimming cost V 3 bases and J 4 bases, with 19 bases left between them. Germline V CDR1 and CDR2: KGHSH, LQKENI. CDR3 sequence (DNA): TGTGCCAGCTCACCTACCTCATGGAGGGCTGAAGGAAACACCATATATTTT. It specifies CASSPTSWRAEGNTIYF.

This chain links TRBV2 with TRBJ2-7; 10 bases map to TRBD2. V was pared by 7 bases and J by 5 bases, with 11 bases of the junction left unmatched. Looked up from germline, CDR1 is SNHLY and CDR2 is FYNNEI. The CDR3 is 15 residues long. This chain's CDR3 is CASKQAGGPIDEQYF. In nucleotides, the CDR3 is TGTGCCAGCAAGCAAGCGGGGGGGCCGATCGACGAGCAGTACTTC. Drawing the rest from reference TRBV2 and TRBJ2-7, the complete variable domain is EPEVTQTPSHQVTQMGQEVILRCVPISNHLYFYWYRQILGQKVEFLVSFYNNEISEKSEIFDDQFSVERPDGSNFTLKIRSTKLEDSAMYFCASKQAGGPIDEQYFGPGTRLTVT.

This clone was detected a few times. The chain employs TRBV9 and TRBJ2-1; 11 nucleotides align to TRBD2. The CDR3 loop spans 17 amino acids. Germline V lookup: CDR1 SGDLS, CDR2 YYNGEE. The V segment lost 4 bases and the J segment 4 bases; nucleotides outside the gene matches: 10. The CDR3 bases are TGTGCCAGCAGCTCCGTATTAGCGGGAGGGTCATACAATGAGCAGTTCTTC. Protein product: CASSSVLAGGSYNEQFF.

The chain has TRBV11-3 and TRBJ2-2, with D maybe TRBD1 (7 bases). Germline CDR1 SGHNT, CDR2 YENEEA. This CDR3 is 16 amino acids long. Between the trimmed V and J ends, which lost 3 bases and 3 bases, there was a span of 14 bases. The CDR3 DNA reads TGTGCCAGCAGCTTCGGAGGGGGCGTCTACACCGGGGAGCTGTTTTTT. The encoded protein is CASSFGGGVYTGELFF.

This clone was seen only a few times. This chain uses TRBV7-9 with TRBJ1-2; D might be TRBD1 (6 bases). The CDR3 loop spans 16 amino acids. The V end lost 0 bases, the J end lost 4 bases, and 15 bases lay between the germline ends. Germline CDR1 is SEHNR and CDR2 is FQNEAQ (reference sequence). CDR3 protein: CASSLANNPRGYGYTF. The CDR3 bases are TGTGCCAGCAGCTTAGCGAATAATCCCAGGGGCTATGGCTACACCTTC.

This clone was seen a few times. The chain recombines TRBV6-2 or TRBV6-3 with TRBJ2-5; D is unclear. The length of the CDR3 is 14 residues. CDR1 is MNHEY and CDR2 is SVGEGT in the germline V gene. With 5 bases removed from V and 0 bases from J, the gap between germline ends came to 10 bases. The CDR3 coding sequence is TGTGCCAGCAGTCTGACAATCTACCAAGAGACCCAGTACTTC. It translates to CASSLTIYQETQYF.

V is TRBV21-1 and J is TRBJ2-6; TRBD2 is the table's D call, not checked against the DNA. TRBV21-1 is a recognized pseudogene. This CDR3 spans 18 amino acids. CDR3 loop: CASSKFGTALYGANVLTF. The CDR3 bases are TGTGCCAGCAGCAAATTTGGGACTGCACTCTATGGGGCCAACGTCCTGACTTTC.

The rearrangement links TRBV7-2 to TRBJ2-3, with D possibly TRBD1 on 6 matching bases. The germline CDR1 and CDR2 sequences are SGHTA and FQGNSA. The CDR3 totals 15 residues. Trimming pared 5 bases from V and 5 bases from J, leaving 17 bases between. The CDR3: CASSPGVWAGDTQYF. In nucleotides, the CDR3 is TGTGCCAGCAGCCCAGGGGTTTGGGCGGGAGATACGCAGTATTTT.